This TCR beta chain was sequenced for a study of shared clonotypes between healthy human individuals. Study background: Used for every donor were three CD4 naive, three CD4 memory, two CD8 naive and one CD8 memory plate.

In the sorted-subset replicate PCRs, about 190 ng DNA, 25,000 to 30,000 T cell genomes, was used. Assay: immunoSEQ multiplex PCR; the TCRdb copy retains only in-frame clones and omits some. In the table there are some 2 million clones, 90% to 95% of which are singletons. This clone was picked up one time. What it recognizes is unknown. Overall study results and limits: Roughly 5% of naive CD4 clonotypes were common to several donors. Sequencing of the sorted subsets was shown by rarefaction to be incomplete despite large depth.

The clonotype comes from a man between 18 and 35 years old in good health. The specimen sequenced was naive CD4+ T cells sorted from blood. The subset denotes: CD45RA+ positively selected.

CDR3 loop: CASSLQTNYGYTF. The DNA for the CDR3 is TGTGCCAGCTCATTACAAACTAACTATGGCTACACCTTC. V is TRBV18 and J is TRBJ1-2; D unclear. Looked up from germline, CDR1 is KGHSH and CDR2 is LQKENI. The CDR3 consists of 13 residues. Trimming removed 5 bases from V and 0 bases from J, with 7 bases in between. The full variable domain, its missing parts supplied by reference TRBV18 and TRBJ1-2, is NAGVMQNPRHLVRRRGQEARLRCSPMKGHSHVYWYRQLPEEGLKFMVYLQKENIIDESGMPKERFSAEFPKEGPSILRIQQVVRGDSAAYFCASSLQTNYGYTFGSGTRLTVV.